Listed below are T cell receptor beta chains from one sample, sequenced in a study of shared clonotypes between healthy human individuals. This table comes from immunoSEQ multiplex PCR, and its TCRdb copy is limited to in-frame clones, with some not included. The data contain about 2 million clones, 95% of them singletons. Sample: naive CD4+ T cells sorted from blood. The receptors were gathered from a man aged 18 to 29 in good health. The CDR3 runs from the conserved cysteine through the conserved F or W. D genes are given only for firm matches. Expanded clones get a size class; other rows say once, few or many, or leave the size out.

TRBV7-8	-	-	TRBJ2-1	TGTGCCAGCAGCTTAGACGGGAGCTCCTACAATGAGCAGTTCTTC	CASSLDGSSYNEQFF
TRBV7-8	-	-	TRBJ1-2	TGTGCCAGCAGCTCCGCGGTGAACTATGGCTACACCTTC	CASSSAVNYGYTF
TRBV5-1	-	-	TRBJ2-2	TGCGCCAGCAGCCAAATTCCGTCTTCCACCGGGGAGCTGTTTTTT	CASSQIPSSTGELFF
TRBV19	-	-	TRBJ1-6	TGTGCCAGTAGTATAACAGGGAATTCACCCCTCCACTTT	CASSITGNSPLHF
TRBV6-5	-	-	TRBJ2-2	TGTGCCAGCAGTTACTCGGCGCGGGGTAACACCGGGGAGCTGTTTTTT	CASSYSARGNTGELFF
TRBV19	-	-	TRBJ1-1	TGTGCCAGTAGTATTATAGGCCCATCGATAGTCGCTGAAGCTTTCTTT	CASSIIGPSIVAEAFF
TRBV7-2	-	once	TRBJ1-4	TGTGCCAGCAGCTTAGACCCGGGGGCGGGTGAAAAACTGTTTTTT	CASSLDPGAGEKLFF
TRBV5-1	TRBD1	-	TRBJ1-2	TGCGCCAGCGCACGAGGGGACAGGGAAGCCCTCTATGGCTACACCTTC	CASARGDREALYGYTF
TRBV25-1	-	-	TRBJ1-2	TGTGCCAGCTCTGAATACCCCGGGAGTTCTAACTATGGCTACACCTTC	CASSEYPGSSNYGYTF
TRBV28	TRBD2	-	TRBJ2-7	TGTGCCAGCATTGGCGGGGGGAGGTACGAGCAGTACTTC	CASIGGGRYEQYF
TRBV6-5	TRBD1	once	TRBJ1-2	TGTGCCAGCAGAGACCGGGACAGCAACTATGGCTACACCTTC	CASRDRDSNYGYTF
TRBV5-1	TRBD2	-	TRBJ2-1	TGCGCCAGCAGCTTGGCCGGGGACTATCACAATGAGCAGTTCTTC	CASSLAGDYHNEQFF
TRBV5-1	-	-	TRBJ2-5	TGCGCCAGCAGCTTGGATTTGGGAGAGACCCAGTACTTC	CASSLDLGETQYF
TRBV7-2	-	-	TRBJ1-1	TGTGCCAGCAGCTTAGGATGGTACACTGAAGCTTTCTTT	CASSLGWYTEAFF
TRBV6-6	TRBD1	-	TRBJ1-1	TGTGCCAGCCAACAGGGGGAAGGAGTTAAAGCTTTCTTT	CASQQGEGVKAFF
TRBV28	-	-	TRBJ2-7	TGTGCCAGCAGTCTCCTCCCCCCGGGGTACTTC	CASSLLPPGYF
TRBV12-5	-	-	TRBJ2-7	TGTGCTAGTGGGGTTCCCAGGAAATCCTCCTACGAGCAGTACTTC	CASGVPRKSSYEQYF
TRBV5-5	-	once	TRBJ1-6	TGTGCCAGCAGCTTGGTCGGGGACTTCTATAATTCACCCCTCCACTTT	CASSLVGDFYNSPLHF
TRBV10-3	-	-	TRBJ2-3	TGTGCCATCAGTGTCATGGACACAGATACGCAGTATTTT	CAISVMDTDTQYF
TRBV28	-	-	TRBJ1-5	TGTGCCAGCAGACATATAGACCGGGGGGGCATCAGATTATATAGCAATCAGCCCCAGCATTTT	CASRHIDRGGIRLYSNQPQHF
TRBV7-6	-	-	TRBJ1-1	TGTGCCAGCAGCTTAGGGCAGGGTAGCACTGAAGCTTTCTTT	CASSLGQGSTEAFF
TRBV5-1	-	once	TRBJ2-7	TGCGCCAGCAGCTTGGCCGACGGGTACGAGCAGTACTTC	CASSLADGYEQYF
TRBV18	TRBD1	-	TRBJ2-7	TGTGCCAGCTCATACGGACAGGGTACTTACGAGCAGTACTTC	CASSYGQGTYEQYF
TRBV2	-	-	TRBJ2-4	TGTGCCAGCAGTGAAGCCCGAACAGGAGGAAAACTAGCCAAAAACATTCAGTACTTC	CASSEARTGGKLAKNIQYF
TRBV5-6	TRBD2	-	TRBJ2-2	TGTGCCAGCAGCCCGACCGGGTGGAGGGAGGGCCGCACCGGGGAGCTGTTTTTT	CASSPTGWREGRTGELFF
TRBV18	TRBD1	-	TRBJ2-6	TGTGCCAGCTCAAGGGACAGATCCAGCTCTGGGGCCAACGTCCTGACTTTC	CASSRDRSSSGANVLTF
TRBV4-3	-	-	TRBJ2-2	TGCGCCAGCAGCCAAGATCTGCGGATAGACACCGGGGAGCTGTTTTTT	CASSQDLRIDTGELFF
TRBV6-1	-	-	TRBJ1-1	TGTGCCAGCAGTGGAAAGGGGACGGTGAACACTGAAGCTTTCTTT	CASSGKGTVNTEAFF
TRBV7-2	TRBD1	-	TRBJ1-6	TGTGCCAGCAGCTCACAGGGGTCGATTTCACCCCTCCACTTT	CASSSQGSISPLHF
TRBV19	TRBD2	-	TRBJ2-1	TGTGCCAGTAGTGCTCTAGCGGAGAGCTTTATGAATGAGCAGTTCTTC	CASSALAESFMNEQFF
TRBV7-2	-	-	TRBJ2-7	TGTGCCAGCAGCTTAACGGGGGGCTTAGGCTACGAGCAGTACTTC	CASSLTGGLGYEQYF
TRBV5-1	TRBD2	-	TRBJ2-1	TGCGCCAGCAGGGCGGGACTAGCGGGAGGGACGGTAATTTACAATGAGCAGTTCTTC	CASRAGLAGGTVIYNEQFF
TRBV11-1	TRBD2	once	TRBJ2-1	TGTGCCAGCAGCCCCTGGGGGGAGGGCAATGAGCAGTTCTTC	CASSPWGEGNEQFF
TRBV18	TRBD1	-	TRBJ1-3	TGTGCCAGCTCACCACTTACAGGGGGCTCTGGAAACACCATATATTTT	CASSPLTGGSGNTIYF
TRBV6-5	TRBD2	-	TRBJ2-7	TGTGCCAGCAGTTACTCTTGGCGGGGGACCTACGAGCAGTACTTC	CASSYSWRGTYEQYF
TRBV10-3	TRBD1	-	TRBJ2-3	TGTGCCATCAGCGACGGACAGGGAACCCATACGCAGTATTTT	CAISDGQGTHTQYF
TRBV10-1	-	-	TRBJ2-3	TGCGCCAGCAGTGAGTCAATTGCGGGTGCTAGCACAGATACGCAGTATTTT	CASSESIAGASTDTQYF
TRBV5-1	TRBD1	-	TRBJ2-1	TGCGCCAGCAGCTTCTTAGGGGGCAAATACAATGAGCAGTTCTTC	CASSFLGGKYNEQFF
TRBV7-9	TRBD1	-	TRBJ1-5	TGTGCCAGCAGTGGACAGGGTGGTCAGCCCCAGCATTTT	CASSGQGGQPQHF
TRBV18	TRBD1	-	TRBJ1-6	TGTGCCAGCTCACCACCGGGACAGGGGTCACCCCTCCACTTT	CASSPPGQGSPLHF
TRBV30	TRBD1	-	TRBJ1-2	TGTGCCTGGAGTCCCGACAGGGGGTATCATGGCTACACCTTC	CAWSPDRGYHGYTF
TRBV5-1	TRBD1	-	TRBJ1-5	TGCGCCAGCAGCCCGGGGACAGGGGGCGTCAATAGCAATCAGCCCCAGCATTTT	CASSPGTGGVNSNQPQHF
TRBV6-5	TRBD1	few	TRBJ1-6	TGTGCCAGCAGTTACCGAAAGGGACAGGGACGTTCACCCCTCCACTTT	CASSYRKGQGRSPLHF
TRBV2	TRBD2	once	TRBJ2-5	TGTGCCAGCGCATTGGAAGGGAGGGAGGTTGAGACCCAGTACTTC	CASALEGREVETQYF
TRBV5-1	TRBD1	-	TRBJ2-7	TGCGCCAGCAGCTCGGGACAGGATTACTACGAGCAGTACTTC	CASSSGQDYYEQYF
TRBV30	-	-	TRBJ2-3	TGTGCCTGGAGTGTACGAGGACTAGGGGGAGATACGCAGTATTTT	CAWSVRGLGGDTQYF
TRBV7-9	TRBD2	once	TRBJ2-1	TGTGCCAGCAGCTTACTACTAGCGGGGAACAATGAGCAGTTCTTC	CASSLLLAGNNEQFF
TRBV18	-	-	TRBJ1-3	TGTGCCAGCTCACCACTCCAGGAGGGAAACACCATATATTTT	CASSPLQEGNTIYF
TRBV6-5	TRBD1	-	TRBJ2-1	TGTGCCAGCGGAGGGGGGACAGGGCGAAATGAGCAGTTCTTC	CASGGGTGRNEQFF
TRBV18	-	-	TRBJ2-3	TGTGCCAGCTCACCTCCATCGCCAGATACGCAGTATTTT	CASSPPSPDTQYF
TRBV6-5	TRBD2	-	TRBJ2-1	TGTGCCAGCAGTTCCTTTGGACTAGCCAATGAGCAGTTCTTC	CASSSFGLANEQFF
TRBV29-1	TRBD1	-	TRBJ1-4	TGCAGCGTTGAACCGCTGGACAGGGGAAAGGAAAAACTGTTTTTT	CSVEPLDRGKEKLFF
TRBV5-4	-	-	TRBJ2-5	TGTGCCAGCAGCCTGAGCGGACGCCAGTACCAAGAGACCCAGTACTTC	CASSLSGRQYQETQYF
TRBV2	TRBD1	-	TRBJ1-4	TGTGCCAGCAGTTTGGGACAGTTAGTTGATGAAAAACTGTTTTTT	CASSLGQLVDEKLFF
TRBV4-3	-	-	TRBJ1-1	TGCGCCAGCAGCCAAGACCGGGCCTTGACCCACACTGAAGCTTTCTTT	CASSQDRALTHTEAFF
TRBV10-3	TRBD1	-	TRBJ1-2	TGTGCCATCAGTGAGTCTTGGGGACAGGGCTCCTATGGCTACACCTTC	CAISESWGQGSYGYTF
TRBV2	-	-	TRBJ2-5	TGTGCCAGCAGGGCCGGGGCCCAAGAGACCCAGTACTTC	CASRAGAQETQYF
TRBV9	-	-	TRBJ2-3	TGTGCCAGCAGCGTCAATCCATCCCCAGATACGCAGTATTTT	CASSVNPSPDTQYF
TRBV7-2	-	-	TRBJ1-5	TGTGCCAGCAGCTTAGGCGGGGGATATAGCAATCAGCCCCAGCATTTT	CASSLGGGYSNQPQHF